The table lists the clone carrying this T cell receptor beta chain with a few counts. Its cognate antigen is unknown. This sample stems from a study of T cell repertoires in cytomegalovirus infection. On the study more broadly: CMV epitopes used comprised recently identified HLA-C-restricted ones and well-studied HLA-B-restricted ones. Broader study findings: The response measured ex vivo was dominated by TCR beta clonotypes (HLA-C-restricted and CMV-specific).

The CDR3 has 16 amino acids. The V gene end was trimmed by 3 bases and the J gene end by 5 bases; junction bases not matched to a gene: 7. Germline V gene sequence: CDR1 KGHSH, CDR2 LQKENI. TCRdb reanalysed the reads using MiXCR and keeps one entry per CDR3 protein. The sample holds tens of thousands of distinct CDR3 sequences; about 29% are singletons and the top ten take 45% to 75%. The starting material was CD8+ T cells from cultured PBMCs, obtained from culture after CMV antigen stimulation. The chain combines TRBV18 with TRBJ1-5; 10 nucleotides agree with TRBD1. This TCR derives from a human donor in good health (CMV status not recorded). Some clones in this sample may be carry-over from other donors' samples. CDR3 sequence: CASSPGTGALHQPQHF. In DNA form, the CDR3 reads TGTGCCAGCTCACCCGGGACAGGGGCCCTTCATCAGCCCCAGCATTTT.